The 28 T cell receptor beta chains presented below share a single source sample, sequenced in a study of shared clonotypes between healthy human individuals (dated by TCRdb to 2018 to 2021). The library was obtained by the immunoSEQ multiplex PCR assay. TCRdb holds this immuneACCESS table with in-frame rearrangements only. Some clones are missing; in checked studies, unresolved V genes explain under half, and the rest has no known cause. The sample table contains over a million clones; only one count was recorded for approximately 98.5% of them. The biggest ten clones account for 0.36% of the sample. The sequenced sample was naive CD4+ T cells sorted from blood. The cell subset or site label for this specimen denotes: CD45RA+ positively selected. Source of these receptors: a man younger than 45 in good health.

CDR3 coding DNA: TGTGCCAGCAGCTCTAGGGCAGGGTCCTATGGCTACACCTTC. Translation: CASSSRAGSYGYTF. V gene TRBV11-3 combines with J gene TRBJ1-2; D perhaps matches TRBD1 (5 bases). In germline, CDR1 is SGHNT, CDR2 YENEEA. The CDR3 consists of 14 residues. V was pared by 4 bases and J by 4 bases, with 13 bases between.

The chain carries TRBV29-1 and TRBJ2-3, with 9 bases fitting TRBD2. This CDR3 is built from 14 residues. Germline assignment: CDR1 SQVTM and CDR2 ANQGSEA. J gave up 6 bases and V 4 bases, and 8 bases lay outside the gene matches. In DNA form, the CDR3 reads TGCAGCGTTGGTATCCTAGCGGGAACGGATACGCAGTATTTT. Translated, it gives CSVGILAGTDTQYF.

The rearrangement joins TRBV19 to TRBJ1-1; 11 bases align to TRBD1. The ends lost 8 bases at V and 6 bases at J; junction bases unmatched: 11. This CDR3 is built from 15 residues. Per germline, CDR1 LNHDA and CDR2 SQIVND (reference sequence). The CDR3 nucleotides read TGTGCCAGTGCGAAGGGACAGGGGGTGCTTTCTGAAGCTTTCTTT. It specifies CASAKGQGVLSEAFF.

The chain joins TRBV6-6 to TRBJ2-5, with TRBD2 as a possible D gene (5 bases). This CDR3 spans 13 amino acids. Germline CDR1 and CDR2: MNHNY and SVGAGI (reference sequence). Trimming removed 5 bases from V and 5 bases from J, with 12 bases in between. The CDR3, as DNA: TGTGCCAGCAGTACTGGACGAGGGGAGACCCAGTACTTC. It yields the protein CASSTGRGETQYF.

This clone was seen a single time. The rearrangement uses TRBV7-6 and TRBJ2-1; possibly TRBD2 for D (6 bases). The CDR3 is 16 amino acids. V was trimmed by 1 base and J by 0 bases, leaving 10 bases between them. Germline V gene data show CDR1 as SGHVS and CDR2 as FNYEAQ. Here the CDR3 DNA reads TGTGCCAGCAGCTTAGAACTAGCCCGCTCCTACAATGAGCAGTTCTTC. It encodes CASSLELARSYNEQFF.

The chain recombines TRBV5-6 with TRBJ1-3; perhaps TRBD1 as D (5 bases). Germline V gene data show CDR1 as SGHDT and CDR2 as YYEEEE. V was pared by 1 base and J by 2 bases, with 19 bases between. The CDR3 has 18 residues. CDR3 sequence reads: CASSLRGFRPGPGNTIYF. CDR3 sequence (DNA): TGTGCCAGCAGCTTGAGGGGTTTTCGTCCCGGACCTGGAAACACCATATATTTT.

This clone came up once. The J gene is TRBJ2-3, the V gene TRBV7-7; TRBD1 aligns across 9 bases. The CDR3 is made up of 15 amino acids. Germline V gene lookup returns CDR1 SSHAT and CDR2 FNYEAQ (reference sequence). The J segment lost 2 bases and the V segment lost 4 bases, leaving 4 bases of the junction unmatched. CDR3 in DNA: TGTGCCAGCAGCTCACAACAGGGGGCCACAGATACGCAGTATTTT. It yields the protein CASSSQQGATDTQYF.

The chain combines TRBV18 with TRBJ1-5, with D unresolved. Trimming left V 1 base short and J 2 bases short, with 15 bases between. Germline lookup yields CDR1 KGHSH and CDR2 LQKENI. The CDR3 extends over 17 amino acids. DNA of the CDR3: TGTGCCAGCTCACCACGAGTTCTCCCGGGCGGCAATCAGCCCCAGCATTTT. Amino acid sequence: CASSPRVLPGGNQPQHF.

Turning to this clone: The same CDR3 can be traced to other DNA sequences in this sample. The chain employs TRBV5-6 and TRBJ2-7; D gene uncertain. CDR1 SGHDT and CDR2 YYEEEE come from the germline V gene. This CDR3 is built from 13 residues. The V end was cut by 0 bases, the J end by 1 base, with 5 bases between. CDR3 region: CASSLVSSYEQYF. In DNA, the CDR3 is TGTGCCAGCAGCTTGGTTAGTTCCTACGAGCAGTACTTC.

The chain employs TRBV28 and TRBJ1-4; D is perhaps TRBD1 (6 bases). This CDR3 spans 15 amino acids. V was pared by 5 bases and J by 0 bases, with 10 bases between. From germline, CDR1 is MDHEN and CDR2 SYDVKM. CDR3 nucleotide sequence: TGTGCCAGCAGTAGAACAGGGACAACTAATGAAAAACTGTTTTTT. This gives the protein CASSRTGTTNEKLFF.

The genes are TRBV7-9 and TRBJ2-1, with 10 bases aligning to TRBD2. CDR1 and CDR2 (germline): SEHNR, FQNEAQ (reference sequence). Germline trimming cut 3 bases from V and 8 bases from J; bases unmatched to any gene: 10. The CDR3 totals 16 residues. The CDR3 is CASSLVGAGGRDEQFF. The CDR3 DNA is TGTGCCAGCAGCTTGGTGGGAGCGGGAGGGAGGGATGAGCAGTTCTTC.

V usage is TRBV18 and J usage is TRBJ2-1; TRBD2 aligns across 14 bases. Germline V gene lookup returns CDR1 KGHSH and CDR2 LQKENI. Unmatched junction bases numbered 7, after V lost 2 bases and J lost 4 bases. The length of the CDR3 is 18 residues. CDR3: CASSPGLAGGGSYNEQFF. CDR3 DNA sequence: TGTGCCAGCTCACCAGGACTAGCGGGAGGAGGATCTTACAATGAGCAGTTCTTC.

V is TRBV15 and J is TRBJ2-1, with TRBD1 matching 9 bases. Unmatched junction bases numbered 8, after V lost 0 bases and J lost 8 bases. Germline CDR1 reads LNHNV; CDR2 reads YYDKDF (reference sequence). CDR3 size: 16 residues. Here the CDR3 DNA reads TGTGCCACCAGCAGAGATCCGGGACAGGGAGGTCATGAGCAGTTCTTC. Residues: CATSRDPGQGGHEQFF.

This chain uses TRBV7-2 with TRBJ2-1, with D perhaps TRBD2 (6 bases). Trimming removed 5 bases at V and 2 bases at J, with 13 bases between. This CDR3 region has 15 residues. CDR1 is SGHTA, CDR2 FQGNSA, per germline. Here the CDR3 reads CASSISGLTYNEQFF. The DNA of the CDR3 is TGTGCCAGCAGCATTTCGGGACTGACCTACAATGAGCAGTTCTTC. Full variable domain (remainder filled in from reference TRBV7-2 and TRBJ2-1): GAGVSQSPSNKVTEKGKDVELRCDPISGHTALYWYRQSLGQGLEFLIYFQGNSAPDKSGLPSDRFSAERTGGSVSTLTIQRTQQEDSAVYLCASSISGLTYNEQFFGPGTRLTVL.

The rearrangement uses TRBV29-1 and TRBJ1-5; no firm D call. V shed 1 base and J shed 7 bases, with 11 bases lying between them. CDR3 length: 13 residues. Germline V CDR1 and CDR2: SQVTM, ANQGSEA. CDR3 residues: CSVEGAVGQPQHF. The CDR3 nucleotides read TGCAGCGTTGAAGGGGCCGTGGGACAGCCCCAGCATTTT.

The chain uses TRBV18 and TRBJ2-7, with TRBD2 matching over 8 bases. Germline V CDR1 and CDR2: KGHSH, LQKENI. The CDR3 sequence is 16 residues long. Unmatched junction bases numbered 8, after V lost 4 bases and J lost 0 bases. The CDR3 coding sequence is TGTGCCAGCTCACTCTCGAGCGGGAGATCCTCCTACGAGCAGTACTTC. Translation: CASSLSSGRSSYEQYF.

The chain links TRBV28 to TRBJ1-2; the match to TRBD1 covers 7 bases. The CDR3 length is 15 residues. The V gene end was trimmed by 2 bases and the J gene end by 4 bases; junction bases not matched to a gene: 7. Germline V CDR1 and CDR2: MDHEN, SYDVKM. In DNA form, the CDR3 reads TGTGCCAGCAGTTTAAACTCGGGACAGCTCTATGGCTACACCTTC. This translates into CASSLNSGQLYGYTF.

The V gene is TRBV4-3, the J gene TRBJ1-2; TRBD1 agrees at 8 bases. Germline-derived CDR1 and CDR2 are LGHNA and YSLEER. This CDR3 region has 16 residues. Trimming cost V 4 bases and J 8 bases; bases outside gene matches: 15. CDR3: CASSRGPGQAFEGYTF. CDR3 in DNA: TGCGCCAGCAGCCGGGGACCGGGACAGGCTTTCGAAGGCTACACCTTC.

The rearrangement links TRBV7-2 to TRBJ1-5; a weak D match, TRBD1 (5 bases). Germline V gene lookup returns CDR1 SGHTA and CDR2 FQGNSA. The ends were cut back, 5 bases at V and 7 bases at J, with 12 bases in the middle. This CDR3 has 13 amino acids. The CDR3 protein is CASSQREGQPQHF. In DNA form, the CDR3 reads TGTGCCAGCAGCCAGCGAGAGGGGCAGCCCCAGCATTTT.

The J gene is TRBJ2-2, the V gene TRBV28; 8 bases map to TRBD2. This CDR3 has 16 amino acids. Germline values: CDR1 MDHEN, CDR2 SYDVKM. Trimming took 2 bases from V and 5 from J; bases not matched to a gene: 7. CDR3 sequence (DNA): TGTGCCAGCAGTTTAATTCTGGCGGGAGGTACCGGGGAGCTGTTTTTT. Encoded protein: CASSLILAGGTGELFF.

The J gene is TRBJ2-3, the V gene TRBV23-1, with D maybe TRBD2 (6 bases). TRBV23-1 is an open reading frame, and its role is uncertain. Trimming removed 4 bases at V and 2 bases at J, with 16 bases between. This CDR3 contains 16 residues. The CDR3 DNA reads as TGCGCCAGCAGTCCATACCCTGGAGGGTACACAGATACGCAGTATTTT. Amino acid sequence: CASSPYPGGYTDTQYF.

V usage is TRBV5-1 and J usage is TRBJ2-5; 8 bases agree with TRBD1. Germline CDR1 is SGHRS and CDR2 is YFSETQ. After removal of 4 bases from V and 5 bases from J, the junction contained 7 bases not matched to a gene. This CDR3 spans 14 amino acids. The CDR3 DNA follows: TGCGCCAGCAGCCCGACAGGGGTCAGGGAGACCCAGTACTTC. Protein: CASSPTGVRETQYF.

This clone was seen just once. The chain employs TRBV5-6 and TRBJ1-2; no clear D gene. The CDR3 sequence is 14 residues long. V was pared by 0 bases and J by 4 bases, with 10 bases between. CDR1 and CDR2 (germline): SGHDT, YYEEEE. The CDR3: CASSLDGTVYGYTF. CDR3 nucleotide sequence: TGTGCCAGCAGCTTGGACGGAACCGTCTATGGCTACACCTTC. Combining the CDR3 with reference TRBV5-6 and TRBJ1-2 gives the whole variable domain DAGVTQSPTHLIKTRGQQVTLRCSPKSGHDTVSWYQQALGQGPQFIFQYYEEEERQRGNFPDRFSGHQFPNYSSELNVNALLLGDSALYLCASSLDGTVYGYTFGSGTRLTVV.

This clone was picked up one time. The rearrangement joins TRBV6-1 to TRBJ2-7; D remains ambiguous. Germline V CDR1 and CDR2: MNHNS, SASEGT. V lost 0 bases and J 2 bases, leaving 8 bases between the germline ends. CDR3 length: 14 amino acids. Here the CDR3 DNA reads TGTGCCAGCAGTGAAGCACCCGCAGCCTACGAGCAGTACTTC. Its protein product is CASSEAPAAYEQYF.

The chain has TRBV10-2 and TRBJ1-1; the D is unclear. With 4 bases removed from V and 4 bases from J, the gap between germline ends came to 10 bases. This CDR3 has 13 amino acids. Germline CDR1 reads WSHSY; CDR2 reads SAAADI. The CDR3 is CASSGVLGTEAFF. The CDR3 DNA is TGCGCCAGCAGTGGAGTTTTGGGCACTGAAGCTTTCTTT.

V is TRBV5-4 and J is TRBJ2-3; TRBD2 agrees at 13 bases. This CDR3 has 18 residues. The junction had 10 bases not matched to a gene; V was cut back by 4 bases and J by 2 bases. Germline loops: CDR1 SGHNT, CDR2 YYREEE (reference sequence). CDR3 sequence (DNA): TGTGCCAGCAGCGGAGCTACTAGCGGGAGGGCCGACACAGATACGCAGTATTTT. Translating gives CASSGATSGRADTDTQYF.

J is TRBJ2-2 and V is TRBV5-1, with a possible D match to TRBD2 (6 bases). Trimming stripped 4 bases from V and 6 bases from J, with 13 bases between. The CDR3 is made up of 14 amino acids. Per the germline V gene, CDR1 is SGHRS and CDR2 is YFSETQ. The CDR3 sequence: CASSGDFGAGELFF. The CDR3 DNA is TGCGCCAGCAGCGGGGACTTTGGGGCCGGGGAGCTGTTTTTT.

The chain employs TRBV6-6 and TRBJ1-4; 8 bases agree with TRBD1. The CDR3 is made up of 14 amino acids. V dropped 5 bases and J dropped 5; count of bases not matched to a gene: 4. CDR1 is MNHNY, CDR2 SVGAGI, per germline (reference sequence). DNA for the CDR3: TGTGCCAGCAGTCCCCAGGGGGCGAATGAAAAACTGTTTTTT. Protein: CASSPQGANEKLFF.